One and the same sample provided the 16 T cell receptor beta chains below, sequenced in a study of cytomegalovirus exposure and HLA in healthy donors. PCR primers comprised 60 Vbeta and 13 Jbeta primers. Assay: immunoSEQ multiplex PCR; the TCRdb copy retains only in-frame clones and omits some. The sample yields 90,000 to 130,000 clones, of which the top ten take up 6.8%. The sequenced sample was PBMCs. Receptor source: a man aged 40-50 years in good health and CMV-seropositive.

This chain joins TRBV7-2 and TRBJ1-1; 7 bases map to TRBD1. Trimming at V came to 1 base and at J to 1 base, leaving 15 bases not matched to a gene. The germline V gene encodes CDR1 SGHTA and CDR2 FQGNSA. CDR3 length: 19 amino acids. CDR3 in DNA: TGTGCCAGCAGCTTAGATAAGGGGTCGGCGGACAGGAGGAACACTGAAGCTTTCTTT. It encodes CASSLDKGSADRRNTEAFF.

The rearrangement links TRBV6-1 to TRBJ1-1; 7 positions agree with TRBD1. The CDR3 is made up of 15 amino acids. The germline V gene encodes CDR1 MNHNS and CDR2 SASEGT. Trimming removed 5 bases from V and 1 base from J; junction bases left unmatched: 7. The CDR3 DNA reads TGTGCCAGCAGTAATGGGGGACAGTCGAACACTGAAGCTTTCTTT. Translated, it gives CASSNGGQSNTEAFF.

This CDR3 reads CASKNSAYNEQFF. For the CDR3, the DNA is TGTGCCAGCAAGAACAGTGCCTACAATGAGCAGTTCTTC. The chain links TRBV6-6 to TRBJ2-1; the D is unclear. Germline V gene sequence: CDR1 MNHNY, CDR2 SVGAGI (reference sequence). Trimming shortened V by 7 bases and J by 2 bases, and 9 bases separated the two germline ends. This CDR3 contains 13 residues.

This chain connects TRBV27 to TRBJ2-5; weak D call: TRBD1 (6 bases). The J call could be wrong; TRBJ2-7 is a better fit for the DNA end. The CDR3 runs 14 residues. Looked up from germline, CDR1 is MNHEY and CDR2 is SMNVEV (reference sequence). CDR3 DNA: TGTGCCAGCAAAACAGGGAGTAGCTTATACGAGCAGTACTTC. Amino acids: CASKTGSSLYEQYF.

This chain uses TRBV6-5 with TRBJ1-4, with D unclear. CDR1 and CDR2 from the germline V gene are MNHEY and SVGAGI. Trimming cost V 2 bases and J 8 bases, with 15 bases left between them. The CDR3 covers 15 residues. The CDR3 here is CASSYNSGFGEKLFF. The CDR3 DNA is TGTGCCAGCAGTTACAACTCCGGGTTTGGAGAAAAACTGTTTTTT.

This chain's CDR3 is CASSLDGSFNVLTF. CDR3 DNA: TGTGCCAGCTCTCTGGACGGGAGCTTCAACGTCCTGACTTTC. The chain couples TRBV18 to TRBJ2-6, with D possibly TRBD2 on 6 matching bases. The CDR3 has 14 amino acids. The ends were cut back, 6 bases at V and 9 bases at J, with 15 bases in the middle. Looked up from germline, CDR1 is KGHSH and CDR2 is LQKENI.

The chain carries TRBV18 and TRBJ2-2; D is perhaps TRBD2 (6 bases). This CDR3 has 17 residues. Germline CDR1 and CDR2: KGHSH and LQKENI. Trimming took 1 base from V and 3 from J, leaving 15 bases between them. The CDR3: CASSPRIGRVDTGELFF. The CDR3, as DNA: TGTGCCAGCTCACCACGAATCGGGAGAGTCGACACCGGGGAGCTGTTTTTT. Full variable domain (remainder filled in from reference TRBV18 and TRBJ2-2): NAGVMQNPRHLVRRRGQEARLRCSPMKGHSHVYWYRQLPEEGLKFMVYLQKENIIDESGMPKERFSAEFPKEGPSILRIQQVVRGDSAAYFCASSPRIGRVDTGELFFGEGSRLTVL.

V and J are TRBV30 and TRBJ1-6; D gene ambiguous. Trimming removed 6 bases from V and 0 bases from J, with 6 bases in between. CDR3 length equals 13 residues. Looked up from germline, CDR1 is GTSNPN and CDR2 is SVGIG (reference sequence). The CDR3 nucleotides read TGTGCCTGTACAAGCTCCTATAATTCACCCCTCCACTTT. As protein: CACTSSYNSPLHF.

The rearrangement joins TRBV7-8 to TRBJ1-2; TRBD1 is a possible D gene (5 bases). Per the germline V gene, CDR1 is SGHVS and CDR2 is FQNEAQ. This CDR3 comprises 13 residues. V was clipped by 6 bases and J by 8 bases, with 16 bases between them. The CDR3: CASSPGGDSGYTF. In nucleotides, the CDR3 is TGTGCCAGCAGTCCCGGCGGCGACAGCGGCTACACCTTC.

The rearrangement joins TRBV5-5 to TRBJ2-6; D not resolved. Germline values: CDR1 SGHKS, CDR2 YYEKEE (reference sequence). V dropped 2 bases and J dropped 4 bases, with 4 bases sitting between them. CDR3 size: 13 residues. DNA of the CDR3: TGTGCCAGCAGCTTAACAGGGGCCAACGTCCTGACTTTC. Translating it yields CASSLTGANVLTF.

The V and J genes are TRBV6-6 and TRBJ2-7, with D maybe TRBD1 (5 bases). Trimming stripped 2 bases from V and 1 base from J, with 9 bases between. CDR1 MNHNY and CDR2 SVGAGI come from the germline V gene (reference sequence). The CDR3 spans 14 residues. CDR3 nucleotides: TGTGCCAGCAGTTACATTAGACAGTCCTACGAGCAGTACTTC. Its translation is CASSYIRQSYEQYF.

The V call is TRBV6-5, the J call TRBJ1-1; a weak D match, TRBD1 (6 bases). The V and J ends lost 7 bases and 2 bases respectively, with 14 bases between them. Germline V gene lookup returns CDR1 MNHEY and CDR2 SVGAGI. The CDR3 is 14 amino acids. CDR3 DNA sequence: TGTGCCAGCACCCGGACAGCCTTCAACACTGAAGCTTTCTTT. Translated, it gives CASTRTAFNTEAFF.

The V and J genes are TRBV6-5 and TRBJ2-3, with a possible D match to TRBD2 (6 bases). CDR1 is MNHEY, CDR2 SVGAGI, per germline. Trimming removed 0 bases from V and 8 bases from J, with 18 bases in between. This CDR3 comprises 16 residues. The CDR3 sequence is CASSYSIWGVGSTQYF. CDR3 nucleotide sequence: TGTGCCAGCAGTTACTCGATATGGGGGGTGGGAAGTACGCAGTATTTT.

The chain joins TRBV6-5 to TRBJ2-3, with TRBD2 matching over 15 bases. Per the germline V gene, CDR1 is MNHEY and CDR2 is SVGAGI. J was trimmed by 8 bases and V by 4 bases; bases with no gene match: 4. CDR3 length: 15 amino acids. CDR3 amino acids: CASSWGTSGRFTQYF. The CDR3 DNA reads TGTGCCAGCAGTTGGGGGACTAGCGGGAGGTTTACGCAGTATTTT.

The V gene is TRBV7-3, the J gene TRBJ2-3; 8 nucleotides align to TRBD2. V was clipped by 5 bases and J by 8 bases; unmatched bases: 9. Germline V gene data show CDR1 as SGHTA and CDR2 as FQGTGA. The CDR3 consists of 14 residues. Here the CDR3 DNA reads TGTGCCAGCAGCATTAGCGGGGTTCAGGGTACGCAGTATTTT. Translating it yields CASSISGVQGTQYF.

The chain combines TRBV25-1 with TRBJ2-1, with 7 bases lining up with TRBD2. Germline V gene data show CDR1 as MGHDK and CDR2 as SYGVNS. Trimming removed 7 bases from V and 8 bases from J; junction bases left unmatched: 14. The CDR3 covers 15 residues. CDR3 DNA sequence: TGTGCCAGCACGAGTGGGACTACGGTTTCGGATGAGCAGTTCTTC. Protein product: CASTSGTTVSDEQFF.